The 21 T cell receptor beta chains below were found in one sample sequenced in a study of blood T cell repertoires in COVID-19. Assay used: immunoSEQ multiplex PCR; TCRdb lists only in-frame clones, some missing. The sample yields under 60,000 clones, about 80% seen once. The specimen was peripheral blood. Receptors were obtained from a man aged 55-75 years with acute or convalescent COVID-19.

This chain links TRBV5-6 with TRBJ1-1, with 11 bases matching TRBD1. The CDR3 is made up of 18 amino acids. With V trimmed by 2 bases and J by 4 bases, 13 bases remained unmatched. From germline, CDR1 is SGHDT and CDR2 YYEEEE. For the CDR3, the DNA is TGTGCCAGCAGCTTTGGGACCCGGGACAGGGGGTGGGGCACTGAAGCTTTCTTT. Encoded protein: CASSFGTRDRGWGTEAFF.

The rearrangement links TRBV5-1 to TRBJ1-5; D gene uncertain. CDR1 and CDR2 from the germline V gene are SGHRS and YFSETQ. The CDR3 extends over 15 amino acids. Trimming took off 1 base at V and 2 bases at J, with 10 bases between the two ends. This chain's CDR3 is CASSLTGIGNQPQHF. The CDR3 DNA reads TGCGCCAGCAGCTTGACCGGGATTGGCAATCAGCCCCAGCATTTT.

The chain links TRBV11-1 to TRBJ2-3; the match to TRBD1 covers 7 bases. CDR1 and CDR2 (germline): SGHAT, FQDESV (reference sequence). CDR3 length equals 13 residues. The V segment lost 3 bases and the J segment 9 bases; nucleotides outside the gene matches: 6. The CDR3 spells CASSFDREGTQYF. For the CDR3, the DNA is TGTGCCAGCAGCTTTGACAGGGAAGGAACGCAGTATTTT.

The chain has TRBV12-3 or TRBV12-4 and TRBJ1-5, with D possibly matching TRBD1 (6 bases). Trimming left V 5 bases short and J 7 bases short, with 12 bases between. The CDR3 contains 13 residues. The CDR3 here is CASSRSGEQPQHF. CDR3 DNA sequence: TGTGCCAGCAGTCGTTCAGGGGAACAGCCCCAGCATTTT.

The chain uses TRBV12-5 and TRBJ1-6; tentative D call: TRBD1 (5 bases). The CDR3 is 17 residues long. Germline V gene lookup returns CDR1 LGHNT and CDR2 FRNRAP. Between the trimmed V and J ends, which lost 7 bases and 3 bases, there was a span of 19 bases. In DNA form, the CDR3 reads TGTGCTAGTGCCCTCCTTGGAGGGGCCTTCTATAATTCACCCCTCCACTTT. Translating gives CASALLGGAFYNSPLHF.

The CDR3 region is CATSDLKRNTDTQYF. CDR3 nucleotide sequence: TGTGCCACCAGTGATTTAAAGCGTAACACAGATACGCAGTATTTT. This rearrangement joins TRBV24-1 to TRBJ2-3; no clear D. The CDR3 is made up of 15 amino acids. Germline-derived CDR1 and CDR2 are KGHDR and SFDVKD. V was clipped by 1 base and J by 2 bases, with 9 bases between them.

The chain uses TRBV4-1 and TRBJ1-6; D call uncertain. The germline V gene has CDR1 MGHRA and CDR2 YSYEKL. The CDR3 consists of 13 residues. Trimming took off 0 bases at V and 9 bases at J, with 6 bases between the two ends. This chain's CDR3 is CASSQEASSPLHF. CDR3 nucleotides: TGCGCCAGCAGCCAAGAAGCCTCTTCACCCCTCCACTTT.

The chain has TRBV7-6 and TRBJ1-4; 9 bases fit TRBD1. V was pared by 4 bases and J by 6 bases, with 6 bases of the junction left unmatched. The CDR3 is made up of 15 amino acids. Germline loops: CDR1 SGHVS, CDR2 FNYEAQ. The CDR3 region is CASSSLGQGYEKLFF. The CDR3 coding sequence is TGTGCCAGCAGCTCACTGGGACAGGGATATGAAAAACTGTTTTTT.

This sequence joins TRBV18 and TRBJ1-2; possibly TRBD1 for D (5 bases). Germline loops: CDR1 KGHSH, CDR2 LQKENI. The CDR3 runs 13 residues. V lost 3 bases, J lost 8 bases, and 13 bases lay in between. CDR3 region: CASSPGQGGGYTF. The CDR3 DNA follows: TGTGCCAGCTCACCGGGGCAGGGAGGAGGCTACACCTTC.

A single count supports this clone. The chain uses TRBV9 and TRBJ2-3, with 8 bases aligning to TRBD1. In germline, CDR1 is SGDLS, CDR2 YYNGEE. Trimming cost V 1 base and J 1 base; bases outside gene matches: 2. The CDR3 spans 15 residues. For the CDR3, the DNA is TGTGCCAGCAGCGTAACGGGACAGGGCACAGATACGCAGTATTTT. This sequence encodes CASSVTGQGTDTQYF.

The chain couples TRBV6-5 to TRBJ1-5, with D possibly being TRBD1 (6 bases). Trimming removed 4 bases from V and 0 bases from J, with 10 bases in between. The germline V gene encodes CDR1 MNHEY and CDR2 SVGAGI. The CDR3 extends over 15 amino acids. The CDR3, as DNA: TGTGCCAGCAGTTTGACAGGTTATAGCAATCAGCCCCAGCATTTT. Translated, it gives CASSLTGYSNQPQHF.

This clone has a handful of counts. The chain uses TRBV4-2 and TRBJ1-1; 8 bases fit TRBD1. Trimming cost V 4 bases and J 4 bases; bases outside gene matches: 8. Germline V gives CDR1 LGHNA, CDR2 YNFKEQ. The CDR3 has 15 residues. The CDR3 loop is CASSRQQGVSTEAFF. The CDR3 DNA is TGTGCCAGCAGCCGGCAACAGGGGGTGAGCACTGAAGCTTTCTTT.

The chain recombines TRBV5-1 with TRBJ2-5, with 14 bases matching TRBD2. Trimming took 4 bases from V and 2 from J; bases not matched to a gene: 4. The germline gives CDR1 SGHRS, CDR2 YFSETQ. This CDR3 spans 16 amino acids. CDR3 protein: CASSPGTSGGQETQYF. In nucleotides, the CDR3 is TGCGCCAGCAGCCCCGGGACTAGCGGGGGACAAGAGACCCAGTACTTC.

The gene calls are TRBV6-2 or TRBV6-3 and TRBJ1-3; D ambiguous. V was clipped by 4 bases and J by 0 bases, with 7 bases between them. Per germline, CDR1 MNHEY and CDR2 SVGEGT. The CDR3 spans 14 residues. The CDR3 loop is CASSFWSSGNTIYF. The CDR3 coding sequence is TGTGCCAGCAGTTTTTGGAGCTCTGGAAACACCATATATTTT.

The chain employs TRBV7-6 and TRBJ1-3, with 7 bases matching TRBD1. In germline, CDR1 is SGHVS, CDR2 FNYEAQ. This CDR3 spans 16 amino acids. J gave up 2 bases and V 4 bases, and 8 bases lay outside the gene matches. The DNA of the CDR3 is TGTGCCAGCAGCTCTGGGACAGCCGTAGCTGGAAACACCATATATTTT. Its protein product is CASSSGTAVAGNTIYF.

In its sample, this clone was seen once. The V and J genes are TRBV29-1 and TRBJ1-3; the D is unclear. V lost 7 bases to trimming and J lost 10 bases, with 11 bases between them. This CDR3 contains 10 residues. CDR1 and CDR2 (germline): SQVTM, ANQGSEA. The DNA for the CDR3 is TGCAGCGGAACTCGGGGAACCATATATTTT. It specifies CSGTRGTIYF.

The chain combines TRBV15 with TRBJ2-1, with 12 bases fitting TRBD1. Losses at the gene ends were 9 bases for V and 9 bases for J; bases not matched to a gene: 9. The CDR3 is made up of 14 amino acids. Looked up from germline, CDR1 is LNHNV and CDR2 is YYDKDF (reference sequence). The chain's CDR3 is CATALGTGGREQFF. The CDR3 bases are TGTGCCACAGCCCTCGGGACAGGGGGCCGTGAGCAGTTCTTC.

This clone was seen a few times. V is TRBV11-1 and J is TRBJ2-7; 10 positions agree with TRBD1. J was trimmed by 2 bases and V by 4 bases; bases with no gene match: 5. Germline V gene data show CDR1 as SGHAT and CDR2 as FQDESV (reference sequence). This CDR3 has 15 residues. The CDR3 here is CASSSGTGEAYEQYF. CDR3 nucleotide sequence: TGTGCCAGCAGCTCCGGGACAGGGGAGGCCTACGAGCAGTACTTC.

This chain connects TRBV18 to TRBJ1-2; TRBD1 agrees at 9 bases. J was trimmed by 3 bases and V by 0 bases; bases with no gene match: 5. Germline V gene sequence: CDR1 KGHSH, CDR2 LQKENI. This CDR3 region has 16 residues. The CDR3 nucleotides are TGTGCCAGCTCACCACCGCTGGGACAGGGCCACTATGGCTACACCTTC. Translated: CASSPPLGQGHYGYTF.

This sequence joins TRBV5-1 and TRBJ1-3; a possible D gene is TRBD1 (5 bases). Germline V gene lookup returns CDR1 SGHRS and CDR2 YFSETQ. Trimming pared 7 bases from V and 0 bases from J, leaving 14 bases between. The CDR3 contains 15 residues. As DNA, the CDR3 is TGCGCCAGCTCACAGGACTACAACTCTGGAAACACCATATATTTT. Amino acid sequence: CASSQDYNSGNTIYF.

The rearrangement joins TRBV6-5 to TRBJ1-2; a possible D gene is TRBD1 (6 bases). CDR1 and CDR2 (germline): MNHEY, SVGAGI. This CDR3 comprises 14 residues. With 5 bases removed from V and 2 bases from J, the gap between germline ends came to 12 bases. The CDR3 DNA reads TGTGCCAGCAGTCTTGCAGGGGCAAACTATGGCTACACCTTC. This encodes CASSLAGANYGYTF.